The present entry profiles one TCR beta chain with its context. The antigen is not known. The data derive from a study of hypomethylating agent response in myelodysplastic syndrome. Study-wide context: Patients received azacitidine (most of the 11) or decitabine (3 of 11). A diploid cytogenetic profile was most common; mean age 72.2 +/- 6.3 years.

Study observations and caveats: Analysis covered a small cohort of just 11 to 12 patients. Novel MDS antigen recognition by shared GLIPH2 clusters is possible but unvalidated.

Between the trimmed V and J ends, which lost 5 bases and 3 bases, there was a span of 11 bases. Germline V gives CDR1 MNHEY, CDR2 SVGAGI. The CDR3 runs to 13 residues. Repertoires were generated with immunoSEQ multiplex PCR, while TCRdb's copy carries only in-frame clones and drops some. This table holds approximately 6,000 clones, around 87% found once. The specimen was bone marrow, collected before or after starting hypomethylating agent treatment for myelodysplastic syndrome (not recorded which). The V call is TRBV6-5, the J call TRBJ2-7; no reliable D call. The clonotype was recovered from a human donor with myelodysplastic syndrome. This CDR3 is CASSPGPHYEQYF. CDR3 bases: TGTGCCAGCAGTCCCGGGCCACACTACGAGCAGTACTTC.